The T cell receptor (beta chain) under discussion was sequenced for a study of T cell changes during pregnancy in multiple sclerosis (dated by TCRdb to about 2019). General notes on the study: The study examined how the T cell repertoire changed over the course of pregnancy in women with multiple sclerosis.

The receptor library was made with the immunoSEQ multiplex PCR assay. This immuneACCESS table, as held by TCRdb, lists in-frame sequences with V and J called but not all clones. Of the missing ones, under half trace to an unresolved V gene in checked studies; the others have no known cause. The sample profile shows around 110,000 clones; 80% to 95% of them were found once. The ten most abundant clones make up approximately 1.5% of the sample. The CDR3 measures 14 amino acids from cysteine to phenylalanine. Of all the DNA, just the CDR3 is kept, 42 bases in frame from base 1. CDR1 is given as LGHNA and CDR2 as YNFKEQ, both from the germline V gene. Trimming costs V 4 bases and J 4 bases, and their ends lie 13 bases apart. On this clone: This receptor's antigen is unknown. No clone much larger than this one lies a single base away; base qualities are absent.

Rearrangement joined TRBV4-2 to TRBJ1-2; the D gene is unclear. This receptor was taken from a female donor with multiple sclerosis, enrolled in a pregnancy study. The input for sequencing was peripheral blood, taken in the third trimester of pregnancy. The DNA sequence is as follows: TGTGCCAGCAGCCCTCTAGACGGGGTCTATGGCTACACCTTC. Translated, it gives CASSPLDGVYGYTF.